The rows below give T cell receptor beta chains drawn from one sample of a study of control samples from healthy donors and cancer patients. This table comes from immunoSEQ multiplex PCR, and its TCRdb copy is limited to in-frame clones, with some not included. The table shows about 94,000 clones, with around nine tenths occurring only once. Sequencing was carried out using blood. Source of these receptors: a young woman in good health. Both conserved end residues are part of each CDR3. Fields, in order: V gene, CDR3 length, J gene, CDR3 protein.

TRBV19	16	TRBJ2-1	CASSAGWSAYYNEQFF
TRBV14	16	TRBJ2-7	CASSQDSGLGRNEQYF
TRBV7-3	15	TRBJ1-1	CASSLMGIGYTEAFF
TRBV9	13	TRBJ2-7	CASSVSAGNEQYF
TRBV7-5	15	TRBJ2-5	CARSFPPATEETQYF
TRBV4-2	15	TRBJ1-2	CASSQELTGRKGYTF
TRBV2	16	TRBJ2-7	CASSDPGTGFFSEQYF
TRBV9	13	TRBJ1-1	CASSESVGTEAFF
TRBV2	18	TRBJ2-3	CASSKQGLAGINTDTQYF
TRBV10-3	16	TRBJ2-3	CAISESGRSLTDTQYF
TRBV2	19	TRBJ2-3	CASSEALTSGGRNTDTQYF
TRBV3-1/TRBV3-2	14	TRBJ1-4	CASSRMVLGEKLFF
TRBV5-1	15	TRBJ2-3	CASSLSSGGADTQYF
TRBV5-6	11	TRBJ1-2	CASSLLGLFTF